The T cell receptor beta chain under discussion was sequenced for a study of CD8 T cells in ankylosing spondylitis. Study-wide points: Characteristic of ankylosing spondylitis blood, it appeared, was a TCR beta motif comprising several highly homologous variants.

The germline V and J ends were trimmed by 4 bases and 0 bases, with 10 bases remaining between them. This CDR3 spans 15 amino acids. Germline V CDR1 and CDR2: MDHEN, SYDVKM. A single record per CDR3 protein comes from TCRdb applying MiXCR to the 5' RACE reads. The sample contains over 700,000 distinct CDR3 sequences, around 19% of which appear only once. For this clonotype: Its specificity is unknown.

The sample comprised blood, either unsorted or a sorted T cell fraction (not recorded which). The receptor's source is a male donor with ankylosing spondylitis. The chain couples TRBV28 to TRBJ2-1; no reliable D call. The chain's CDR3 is CASSSFPTSYNEQFF. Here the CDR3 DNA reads TGTGCCAGCAGTTCGTTTCCGACCTCCTACAATGAGCAGTTCTTC.